A selection of T cell receptor beta chains follows, all from one sample in a study of PD-1 blockade in classical Hodgkin lymphoma. Here immunoSEQ multiplex PCR was the method, and the copy in TCRdb shows in-frame clones only, minus some. The sample lists 30,000 or so clones; 70% to 90% were seen once. The sample in question was CD4+ T cells from blood, obtained before the fourth cycle of nivolumab. The receptors stem from a human donor with classical Hodgkin lymphoma. Both conserved end residues are part of each CDR3. The D gene is left open where the match is weak. Rows may omit the clone size; those that give it use once, few, many or a size class.

v_gene	len	abundance	j_gene	d_gene	CDR3nt	CDR3aa
TRBV11-2	13	-	TRBJ2-3	-	TGTGCCAGCAGCAGGGGTCACAGTGATACGCAGTATTTT	CASSRGHSDTQYF
TRBV7-5	11	few	TRBJ1-5	-	TGTGTCAGAAGCTTACTTCAGCCCCAGCATTTT	CVRSLLQPQHF
TRBV18	13	few	TRBJ2-7	-	TGTGCCAGCTCACCAGGGTCCGGCTACGAGCAGTACTTC	CASSPGSGYEQYF
TRBV9	16	-	TRBJ2-3	TRBD2	TGTGCCAGCAGCGTAGGTGGCGGGGGGGCCACAGATACGCAGTATTTT	CASSVGGGGATDTQYF
TRBV2	14	-	TRBJ2-7	-	TGTGCCAACCAGAGGGACACCAGCTCCTACGAGCAGTACTTC	CANQRDTSSYEQYF
TRBV19	15	few	TRBJ1-5	TRBD1	TGTGCCAGTAACCCGAAGGGGACAGGGAATCAGCCCCAGCATTTT	CASNPKGTGNQPQHF
TRBV18	14	-	TRBJ1-3	-	TGTGCCAGCTCACCAGGGGTCTCTGGAAACACCATATATTTT	CASSPGVSGNTIYF
TRBV10-2	13	-	TRBJ1-2	-	TGCGCCAGCAGTGAGGTCAGAGGTGATGGCTACACCTTC	CASSEVRGDGYTF
TRBV7-8	13	-	TRBJ1-1	-	TGTGCCAGCAGCACGCTACTGAACACTGAAGCTTTCTTT	CASSTLLNTEAFF
TRBV7-2	14	-	TRBJ2-7	TRBD1	TGTGCCAGCAGCTTAGCGGGGCAGGGGGACGAGCAGTACTTC	CASSLAGQGDEQYF
TRBV7-6	16	-	TRBJ1-6	-	TGTGCCAGCAGCTCCCGGACCATGGGCCATAATTCACCCCTCCACTTT	CASSSRTMGHNSPLHF
TRBV7-2	15	-	TRBJ2-2	TRBD2	TGTGCCAGCAGCTTAATTAGCGGGGGAGCCGGGGAGCTGTTTTTT	CASSLISGGAGELFF
TRBV5-4	11	-	TRBJ2-1	-	TGTGCCAGCAGCCAGTACGATGAGCAGTTCTTC	CASSQYDEQFF
TRBV11-3	16	once	TRBJ2-7	-	TGTGCCAGCAGCTTAGGAGGGGGCACAGGGGACTCCGAGCAGTACTTC	CASSLGGGTGDSEQYF
TRBV19	15	-	TRBJ2-7	TRBD1	TGTGCCAGTACCCCATCGACAGGGGCTAATGGCGAGCAGTACTTC	CASTPSTGANGEQYF
TRBV5-4	16	-	TRBJ2-5	TRBD1	TGTGCCAGCAGCCCATACTCCGGGACAGGGGTCGAGACCCAGTACTTC	CASSPYSGTGVETQYF
TRBV5-1	16	-	TRBJ2-7	-	TGCGCCAGCAGCCCGGGAGTTTCCGGGGGAGCCTACGAGCAGTACTTC	CASSPGVSGGAYEQYF
TRBV29-1	10	few	TRBJ1-2	-	TGCAGCGTTTGGTCCTATGGCTACACCTTC	CSVWSYGYTF
TRBV28	16	-	TRBJ2-7	TRBD1	TGTGCCAGCAGTTCCTCCGGGACAGGGTTTTCCTACGAGCAGTACTTC	CASSSSGTGFSYEQYF
TRBV7-7	13	-	TRBJ1-4	TRBD1	TGTGCTAGCAGCCGGGACAGGAATGAAAAACTGTTTTTT	CASSRDRNEKLFF
TRBV7-8	16	-	TRBJ1-5	-	TGTGCCAGCAGCTTTTTTTCTGGGTATAGCAATCAGCCCCAGCATTTT	CASSFFSGYSNQPQHF
TRBV10-3	14	-	TRBJ2-7	-	TGTGCCATCAGTCAAGATGCCCAAGTTTACGAGCAGTACTTC	CAISQDAQVYEQYF
TRBV5-1	15	-	TRBJ1-1	TRBD1	TGCGCCAGCAGCTTAAGGGACAGGGGGAGCACTGAAGCTTTCTTT	CASSLRDRGSTEAFF
TRBV7-9	16	-	TRBJ1-6	TRBD1	TGTGCCAGCAGCTTAGGGGACAGATTATATAATTCACCCCTCCACTTT	CASSLGDRLYNSPLHF
TRBV4-2	15	few	TRBJ2-5	-	TGTGCCAGCAGCCAACACAACCCGTACCAAGAGACCCAGTACTTC	CASSQHNPYQETQYF
TRBV5-8	12	-	TRBJ2-5	-	TGTGCCAGCAGCTTGGTAGTGAGGGGCCAGTACTTC	CASSLVVRGQYF
TRBV6-1	15	-	TRBJ1-5	TRBD1	TGTGCCAGCAGTGAAGGGTGGACAGGGGTTCAGCCCCAGCATTTT	CASSEGWTGVQPQHF
TRBV11-2	14	few	TRBJ1-2	-	TGTGCCAGCAGCTTCGGCGATGGGGGGCACGGCTACACCTTC	CASSFGDGGHGYTF
TRBV9	16	-	TRBJ2-5	TRBD2	TGTGCCAGCAGCGTAGGTTCGCTAGCGGGGGGGGAGACCCAGTACTTC	CASSVGSLAGGETQYF
TRBV28	14	-	TRBJ2-5	-	TGTGCCAGCAGTTATCCTAGCCAACAAGAGACCCAGTACTTC	CASSYPSQQETQYF
TRBV7-9	16	-	TRBJ1-2	TRBD1	TGTGCCAGCAGCTTAGATTTTACCGGGACAGACTATGGCTACACCTTC	CASSLDFTGTDYGYTF
TRBV11-1	13	-	TRBJ1-1	-	TGTGCCAGCAGCTTGGGAATGAACACTGAAGCTTTCTTT	CASSLGMNTEAFF
TRBV7-9	18	-	TRBJ2-1	TRBD2	TGTGCCAGCAGCTTTGCCCCCTCCAGACTAGCAACTAACAATGAGCAGTTCTTC	CASSFAPSRLATNNEQFF
TRBV10-1	15	-	TRBJ2-1	-	TGCGCCAGCAGTGAGGGGGACTGGCGTGGGAATGAGCAGTTCTTC	CASSEGDWRGNEQFF
TRBV5-1	15	-	TRBJ2-3	TRBD2	TGCGCCAGCAGTTGGGTAGCGGGAGACACAGATACGCAGTATTTT	CASSWVAGDTDTQYF
TRBV7-2	15	-	TRBJ2-7	-	TGTGCCAGCAGCTTAATTGGCGGGGCATCCTACGAGCAGTACTTC	CASSLIGGASYEQYF
TRBV2	14	few	TRBJ1-5	-	TGTGCCAGCAGGGGGGTGTACACCAATCAGCCCCAGCATTTT	CASRGVYTNQPQHF
TRBV9	15	-	TRBJ1-2	-	TGTGCCAGCAGCGTAGAAGATGGCGTCTCCTATGGCTACACCTTC	CASSVEDGVSYGYTF
TRBV7-8	15	-	TRBJ2-3	-	TGTGCCAGCAGCTTCAGGGTTTGGAGCACAGATACGCAGTATTTT	CASSFRVWSTDTQYF
TRBV10-1	13	once	TRBJ2-3	-	TGCGCCAGCAGTGAGTTGTTATGGGATACGCAGTATTTT	CASSELLWDTQYF
TRBV18	12	-	TRBJ1-2	TRBD1	TGTGCCAGCTGCCGGGACAGGGCTGGCTACACCTTC	CASCRDRAGYTF
TRBV2	16	-	TRBJ2-3	-	TGTGCCAGCAAGGCGGCTTCTCGGACTAGCACAGATACGCAGTATTTT	CASKAASRTSTDTQYF